This section outlines one T cell receptor (beta chain) sequence together with its context. Its antigen is unknown. Profiled with immunoSEQ multiplex PCR; TCRdb holds only in-frame clones, not every one. Of fewer than 25,000 clones in the sample, approximately 81% were seen once. Blood sampling took place at baseline, cycle 4 day 1, and cycle 7 day 1. The data stem from a study of OX40 agonist ivuxolimab in advanced cancers. The study, taken as a whole, reports: Expanded clones tended on average to be more numerous among CD8+ T cells than CD4+.

Trimming took off 10 bases at V and 11 bases at J, with 15 bases between the two ends. CDR3 size: 11 residues. Looked up from germline, CDR1 is MDHEN and CDR2 is SYDVKM. The receptor's source is an adult with an advanced solid tumor such as melanoma, head and neck, liver or kidney cancer. This specimen consisted of CD4+ or CD8+ T cells sorted from blood, obtained in a trial of the OX40 agonist ivuxolimab. The chain uses TRBV28 and TRBJ2-4, with D hard to call. The CDR3 DNA follows: TGTGCCACCGCGAGTGCTCCTTTTCAGTACTTC. Translating it yields CATASAPFQYF.